This T cell receptor (beta chain) originates from a study of CD8+CD57+ T cells in acquired aplastic anemia. As for the study in general: Around 3.2 ug was the average amount of DNA from sorted CD4+ and CD8+ cells. Findings and caveats of the study: Patients and controls turned out to have some 30 CD8+ CDR3 sequences in common.

Genomic DNA served as template for TCR beta VDJ and CDR3 profiling. A single record per CDR3 protein comes from TCRdb applying MiXCR to the reads. This sample has tens of thousands of distinct CDR3 sequences, with 40% to 50% found just once. Germline CDR1 reads SGHRS; CDR2 reads YFSETQ. CDR3 size: 11 residues. The V end was cut by 1 base, the J end by 5 bases, with 3 bases between. As regards this clonotype: The antigen remains undetermined.

The genes are TRBV5-1 and TRBJ2-5; D is undetermined. The sample consisted of sorted CD4+, CD8+, or CD8+CD57+ T cells (not recorded which) from PBMCs. The receptor comes from a human donor in good health, serving as a control. The DNA for the CDR3 is TGCGCCAGCAGCTTGAAGGAGACCCAGTACTTC. Translating it yields CASSLKETQYF.